The 16 T cell receptor beta chains presented below share a single source sample, sequenced in a study of immune evolution from preneoplasia to lung adenocarcinoma. Repertoires were generated with immunoSEQ multiplex PCR, while TCRdb's copy carries only in-frame clones and drops some. The sample lists 9,500 to 13,000 clones, more than 65% seen once, with roughly 1.5% in the top ten. Sequencing used FFPE minimally invasive lung adenocarcinoma tissue. The receptors were sampled from a person aged 70 to 85 with lung adenocarcinoma.

The chain links TRBV9 to TRBJ2-1, with 15 bases lining up with TRBD2. CDR1 is SGDLS and CDR2 is YYNGEE in the germline V gene. CDR3 length: 17 residues. V shed 3 bases and J 7 bases; nucleotides not matched to a gene: 8. CDR3 DNA: TGTGCCAGCAGCGCCGGGACTAGCGGGAGGTCCACGAATGAGCAGTTCTTC. This gives the protein CASSAGTSGRSTNEQFF.

The chain uses TRBV28 and TRBJ1-2; D gene uncertain. Trimming stripped 2 bases from V and 4 bases from J, with 14 bases between. This CDR3 has 15 amino acids. Looked up from germline, CDR1 is MDHEN and CDR2 is SYDVKM. CDR3 loop: CASSLPSSESYGYTF. The CDR3 DNA follows: TGTGCCAGCAGTTTACCCTCGTCGGAGTCCTATGGCTACACCTTC.

The chain is built from TRBV13 and TRBJ2-7; D uncertain. V lost 2 bases to trimming and J lost 7 bases, with 15 bases between them. The germline V gene encodes CDR1 PRHDT and CDR2 FYEKMQ (reference sequence). The CDR3 loop spans 14 amino acids. The CDR3 DNA follows: TGTGCCAGCAGCTTAACGCATGGAGTGGGTGAGCAGTACTTC. As protein: CASSLTHGVGEQYF.

The CDR3, as DNA: TGTGCCAGCAGTGAATACGAGACCCAGTACTTC. Translation gives CASSEYETQYF. This chain joins TRBV25-1 and TRBJ2-5; D ambiguous. The V gene lost 0 bases and the J gene lost 5 bases, with 1 base spanning the gap. Germline V gene data show CDR1 as MGHDK and CDR2 as SYGVNS. The CDR3 has 11 amino acids.

V gene TRBV6-1 combines with J gene TRBJ1-2; possibly TRBD1 for D (6 bases). Germline CDR1 and CDR2: MNHNS and SASEGT. This CDR3 region has 14 residues. V lost 1 base and J 3 bases, leaving 9 bases between the germline ends. The CDR3 sequence: CASSEVAGDYGYTF. CDR3 in DNA: TGTGCCAGCAGTGAAGTAGCAGGGGACTATGGCTACACCTTC.

This chain joins TRBV11-2 and TRBJ2-3; the match to TRBD1 covers 8 bases. The V gene end was trimmed by 1 base and the J gene end by 1 base; junction bases not matched to a gene: 4. Germline values: CDR1 SGHAT, CDR2 FQNNGV. The CDR3 consists of 16 residues. CDR3 nucleotide sequence: TGTGCCAGCAGCTTAGGACAGGGGATGGGCACAGATACGCAGTATTTT. This gives the protein CASSLGQGMGTDTQYF.

J is TRBJ2-5 and V is TRBV7-8, with no clear D. V shed 5 bases and J shed 3 bases, with 10 bases lying between them. The CDR3 covers 13 residues. Germline CDR1 SGHVS, CDR2 FQNEAQ. The CDR3 spells CASSRSAKETQYF. The CDR3 DNA reads TGTGCCAGCAGCAGGTCAGCAAAAGAGACCCAGTACTTC.

J is TRBJ1-3 and V is TRBV9; D remains unclear. Germline V gene sequence: CDR1 SGDLS, CDR2 YYNGEE. This CDR3 spans 13 amino acids. The V end lost 3 bases, the J end lost 7 bases, and 11 bases lay between the germline ends. This CDR3 reads CASSEGFGNTIYF. The CDR3 DNA follows: TGTGCCAGCAGCGAAGGGTTTGGGAACACCATATATTTT.

The rearrangement uses TRBV30 and TRBJ1-2; D may be TRBD1 (5 bases). CDR1 GTSNPN and CDR2 SVGIG come from the germline V gene (reference sequence). This CDR3 has 12 residues. Trimming stripped 3 bases from V and 4 bases from J, with 9 bases between. CDR3 nucleotides: TGTGCCTGGAGCCGGGGCCTCTATGGCTACACCTTC. The encoded protein is CAWSRGLYGYTF.

The chain employs TRBV4-1 and TRBJ2-1, with D possibly called TRBD1 or TRBD2 (6 bases each). The CDR3 sequence is 13 residues long. Germline V CDR1 and CDR2: MGHRA, YSYEKL. Deletions cut 1 base from V and 8 bases from J, with 9 bases between. The DNA of the CDR3 is TGCGCCAGCAGCCAAGCGGGGGCGTATGAGCAGTTCTTC. This sequence encodes CASSQAGAYEQFF.

The genes are TRBV30 and TRBJ1-2; TRBD1 matches 8 bases. This CDR3 is built from 15 residues. Germline values: CDR1 GTSNPN, CDR2 SVGIG (reference sequence). The V segment lost 1 base and the J segment 2 bases; nucleotides outside the gene matches: 6. CDR3 amino acids: CAWSAGGAHNYGYTF. CDR3 nucleotides: TGTGCCTGGAGTGCAGGGGGCGCCCACAACTATGGCTACACCTTC.

This chain uses TRBV20-1 with TRBJ1-1; D not certain. Trimming took off 0 bases at V and 11 bases at J, with 10 bases between the two ends. CDR3 length equals 11 residues. Germline CDR1 DFQATT, CDR2 SNEGSKA (reference sequence). This CDR3 reads CSARDAVLAFF. Written as DNA, the CDR3 is TGCAGTGCTAGAGATGCAGTTCTGGCTTTCTTT.

The rearrangement uses TRBV21-1 and TRBJ2-1; the table's D call TRBD1 went unverified against the DNA. TRBV21-1 is designated a pseudogene. The CDR3 has 14 residues. The CDR3 here is CASSSYTGYDEQFF. Written as DNA, the CDR3 is TGTGCCAGCAGCAGCTATACAGGGTACGATGAGCAGTTCTTC.

The chain links TRBV9 to TRBJ1-3; D is uncertain. The CDR3 is 14 amino acids. V shed 3 bases and J shed 0 bases, with 7 bases lying between them. Germline V CDR1 and CDR2: SGDLS, YYNGEE. The CDR3 sequence is CASSGGISGNTIYF. Written as DNA, the CDR3 is TGTGCCAGCAGCGGCGGGATCTCTGGAAACACCATATATTTT.

V usage is TRBV7-3 and J usage is TRBJ2-2; D is perhaps TRBD2 (6 bases). This CDR3 comprises 16 residues. The germline CDR1 and CDR2 sequences are SGHTA and FQGTGA. The V and J ends lost 2 bases and 0 bases respectively, with 10 bases between them. This CDR3 is CASSLVAGPNTGELFF. Here the CDR3 DNA reads TGTGCCAGCAGCTTAGTTGCGGGGCCGAACACCGGGGAGCTGTTTTTT.

The chain employs TRBV7-7 and TRBJ2-7; 7 bases map to TRBD1. The germline V gene has CDR1 SSHAT and CDR2 FNYEAQ (reference sequence). This CDR3 comprises 16 residues. The V and J ends lost 2 bases and 3 bases, in that order; junction bases with no gene match: 10. The DNA for the CDR3 is TGTGCCAGCAGCTTAAGCCCCGGGACAGATATCTACGAGCAGTACTTC. This gives the protein CASSLSPGTDIYEQYF.